Listed below are T cell receptor beta chains from one sample, sequenced in a study of blood T cell repertoires in COVID-19. Produced via immunoSEQ multiplex PCR; TCRdb's table is partial and in-frame only. This table has approximately 130,000 clones, roughly four fifths appearing once. The specimen was peripheral blood. The receptors come from a human donor in a cohort sampled during active COVID-19. The CDR3 runs from the conserved cysteine through the conserved F or W. D genes are given only for firm matches. Clone size is not always given. Where it is, it says once, few, many or a class for expanded clones.

CDR3aa	CDR3nt	v_gene	abundance	j_gene	d_gene
CASSEVGLNTEAFF	TGCGCCAGCAGTGAGGTGGGACTCAACACTGAAGCTTTCTTT	TRBV10-2	.	TRBJ1-1	.
CAISESWTGHQETQYF	TGTGCCATCAGTGAGAGTTGGACAGGGCACCAAGAGACCCAGTACTTC	TRBV10-3	.	TRBJ2-5	TRBD1
CAWRGTGVYEQYF	TGTGCCTGGAGAGGAACAGGGGTATACGAGCAGTACTTC	TRBV30	.	TRBJ2-7	TRBD1
CASSLSNQPQHF	TGTGCCAGCAGCCTAAGCAATCAGCCCCAGCATTTT	TRBV7-9	few	TRBJ1-5	.
CASSQARAGEAFF	TGTGCCAGCAGCCAAGCACGGGCAGGGGAAGCTTTCTTT	TRBV3-1/TRBV3-2	.	TRBJ1-1	.
CASSRRTGTFYGYTF	TGTGCCAGCAGCCGCCGGACAGGCACTTTCTATGGCTACACCTTC	TRBV11-3	.	TRBJ1-2	TRBD1
CASSPNPGGGDTQYF	TGCGCCAGCAGCCCAAACCCCGGGGGGGGAGATACGCAGTATTTT	TRBV5-1	.	TRBJ2-3	TRBD2
CASSYYQGLGYEQYF	TGTGCCAGCAGTTACTACCAGGGACTCGGCTACGAGCAGTACTTC	TRBV6-2/TRBV6-3	.	TRBJ2-7	.
CASSQQTGTGSTEAFF	TGTGCCAGCAGCCAACAGACAGGGACCGGTTCCACTGAAGCTTTCTTT	TRBV11-2	.	TRBJ1-1	TRBD1
CASSPWDSPYYGYTF	TGTGCCAGCAGCCCATGGGACAGCCCTTACTATGGCTACACCTTC	TRBV7-2	once	TRBJ1-2	TRBD1
CAIHSGSGNTIYF	TGTGCCATCCATTCAGGCTCTGGAAACACCATATATTTT	TRBV6-6	.	TRBJ1-3	.
CASSSFRQINGYTF	TGTGCCAGCAGTTCTTTTCGCCAGATAAATGGCTACACCTTC	TRBV28	.	TRBJ1-2	.
CASRAANTGELFF	TGTGCCAGCAGGGCCGCGAACACCGGGGAGCTGTTTTTT	TRBV5-5	.	TRBJ2-2	.
CASTATGSSYEQYF	TGCGCCAGCACCGCGACGGGGAGCTCCTACGAGCAGTACTTC	TRBV5-1	.	TRBJ2-7	.
CASSLGGGAGEQYF	TGTGCCAGCAGCTTGGGAGGGGGCGCGGGCGAGCAGTACTTC	TRBV5-5	.	TRBJ2-7	TRBD1